A selection of T cell receptor beta chains follows, all from one sample in a study of cytomegalovirus exposure and HLA in healthy donors. Profiled with immunoSEQ multiplex PCR; TCRdb holds only in-frame clones, not every one. The sample includes under 300,000 clones, 85% to 95% of them seen just once. Sample: PBMCs. These receptors originate from a girl aged 2-10 years in good health and CMV-seronegative. The CDR3 runs from the conserved cysteine through the conserved F or W. The D gene is left open where the match is weak. Clone size is not always given. Where it is, it says once, few, many or a class for expanded clones.

v_call: TRBV25-1; j_call: TRBJ2-1; d_call: TRBD1; clone_size: .; cdr3_nt: TGTGCCAGCAGTGCCCTGGACAGGGTCTACAATGAGCAGTTCTTC; cdr3_aa: CASSALDRVYNEQFF
v_call: TRBV9; j_call: TRBJ2-3; d_call: TRBD1; clone_size: .; cdr3_nt: TGTGCCTCCCAGACAGGGGGCGCAACAGATACGCAGTATTTT; cdr3_aa: CASQTGGATDTQYF
v_call: TRBV27; j_call: TRBJ2-2; d_call: .; clone_size: once; cdr3_nt: TGTGCCAGCGGGCCGGACAGGAACACCGGGGAGCTGTTTTTT; cdr3_aa: CASGPDRNTGELFF
v_call: TRBV11-2; j_call: TRBJ2-7; d_call: .; clone_size: .; cdr3_nt: TGTGCCAGCAGCTTAGCGACTTTCTACGAGCAGTACTTC; cdr3_aa: CASSLATFYEQYF
v_call: TRBV20-1; j_call: TRBJ2-7; d_call: .; clone_size: .; cdr3_nt: TGCAGTGCTAGTGGGCCAGGCGAGCAGTACTTC; cdr3_aa: CSASGPGEQYF
v_call: TRBV6-5; j_call: TRBJ2-3; d_call: .; clone_size: once; cdr3_nt: TGTGCCAGCAGTTACTCCCTCTCGGTCGGGGAGTATTTT; cdr3_aa: CASSYSLSVGEYF
v_call: TRBV13; j_call: TRBJ1-4; d_call: TRBD1; clone_size: once; cdr3_nt: TGTGCCAGCAGGTCCCGACAGGGTGAGGGTGAAAAACTGTTTTTT; cdr3_aa: CASRSRQGEGEKLFF
v_call: TRBV29-1; j_call: TRBJ1-2; d_call: TRBD1; clone_size: .; cdr3_nt: TGCAGCGTTGAAGGACAGGGCAGCAGCTATGGCTACACCTTC; cdr3_aa: CSVEGQGSSYGYTF
v_call: TRBV9; j_call: TRBJ1-6; d_call: .; clone_size: .; cdr3_nt: TGTGCCAGCAGCGTAGGGGGAGCAGAAAATTCACCCCTCCACTTT; cdr3_aa: CASSVGGAENSPLHF
v_call: TRBV2; j_call: TRBJ2-2; d_call: TRBD2; clone_size: .; cdr3_nt: TGTGCCAGCAGGGCCCTAGCGGGGGGAAACACCGGGGAGCTGTTTTTT; cdr3_aa: CASRALAGGNTGELFF
v_call: TRBV12-2; j_call: TRBJ2-7; d_call: .; clone_size: .; cdr3_nt: TGTGCAAGTCGCTTAGGACCGGCGGGAGGCCACTCCTACGAGCAGTACTTC; cdr3_aa: CASRLGPAGGHSYEQYF
v_call: TRBV9; j_call: TRBJ1-1; d_call: TRBD1; clone_size: .; cdr3_nt: TGTGCCAGCAGCGTAGGAACAGGGGGCCTCACTGAAGCTTTCTTT; cdr3_aa: CASSVGTGGLTEAFF
v_call: TRBV6-5; j_call: TRBJ2-3; d_call: .; clone_size: .; cdr3_nt: TGTGCCAGCTCCCCGGGCGGGACCCTGGCAGATACGCAGTATTTT; cdr3_aa: CASSPGGTLADTQYF
v_call: TRBV28; j_call: TRBJ1-5; d_call: .; clone_size: .; cdr3_nt: TGTGCCAGCAGTCCCCCCCGGGGTCAGCCCCAGCATTTT; cdr3_aa: CASSPPRGQPQHF
v_call: TRBV6-1; j_call: TRBJ1-4; d_call: .; clone_size: .; cdr3_nt: TGTGCCAGCTCTCTGGCCACAACTAATGAAAAACTGTTTTTT; cdr3_aa: CASSLATTNEKLFF
v_call: TRBV7-3; j_call: TRBJ2-3; d_call: .; clone_size: .; cdr3_nt: TGTGCCAGCAGCTTACTCCTCACAGATACGCAGTATTTT; cdr3_aa: CASSLLLTDTQYF
v_call: TRBV2; j_call: TRBJ1-2; d_call: .; clone_size: .; cdr3_nt: TGTGCCAGCCCTAGAGCAGTAGGGGTCTTC; cdr3_aa: CASPRAVGVF
v_call: TRBV5-6; j_call: TRBJ2-1; d_call: .; clone_size: few; cdr3_nt: TGTGCCAGCAGCTTTGGGAGCTCAAGTGAGCAGTTCTTC; cdr3_aa: CASSFGSSSEQFF
v_call: TRBV6-5; j_call: TRBJ1-1; d_call: .; clone_size: .; cdr3_nt: TGTGCCAGCAGTTGGGACTCCGCAAACACTGAAGCTTTCTTT; cdr3_aa: CASSWDSANTEAFF
v_call: TRBV2; j_call: TRBJ2-5; d_call: TRBD2; clone_size: .; cdr3_nt: TGTGCCAGCAGTGAAGCAGGGACTAGTAGAGAGACCCAGTACTTC; cdr3_aa: CASSEAGTSRETQYF
v_call: TRBV5-1; j_call: TRBJ2-5; d_call: .; clone_size: .; cdr3_nt: TGCGCCAGCAGGCCTCAGGGTAACCAAGAGACCCAGTACTTC; cdr3_aa: CASRPQGNQETQYF
v_call: TRBV5-6; j_call: TRBJ2-5; d_call: TRBD2; clone_size: .; cdr3_nt: TGTGCCAGCAGCTTGGGGGGGGGAGCGGGAGGGCCGAGGCAAGAGACCCAGTACTTC; cdr3_aa: CASSLGGGAGGPRQETQYF
v_call: TRBV5-8; j_call: TRBJ2-3; d_call: TRBD1; clone_size: .; cdr3_nt: TGTGCCAGCAGCCACCTCAGGGGGCGAGGCACAGATACGCAGTATTTT; cdr3_aa: CASSHLRGRGTDTQYF
v_call: TRBV20-1; j_call: TRBJ1-2; d_call: .; clone_size: .; cdr3_nt: TGCAGTGCCAATCCCAATGGCTACACCTTC; cdr3_aa: CSANPNGYTF
v_call: TRBV27; j_call: TRBJ2-1; d_call: TRBD2; clone_size: .; cdr3_nt: TGTGCCAGCAGTCGTGGGACTAGCGGAGATGAGCAGTTCTTC; cdr3_aa: CASSRGTSGDEQFF
v_call: TRBV2; j_call: TRBJ2-5; d_call: .; clone_size: .; cdr3_nt: TGTGCCAGCAGTTACACCATCCAAGAGACCCAGTACTTC; cdr3_aa: CASSYTIQETQYF
v_call: TRBV29-1; j_call: TRBJ1-2; d_call: TRBD1; clone_size: .; cdr3_nt: TGCAGCGTTGCGGACAGGGACTCTGACTATGGCTACACCTTC; cdr3_aa: CSVADRDSDYGYTF
v_call: TRBV19; j_call: TRBJ1-1; d_call: .; clone_size: .; cdr3_nt: TGTGCCAGTAGTACCAGTCTGGGACTCGGGCGGGTGGGGAACACTGAAGCTTTCTTT; cdr3_aa: CASSTSLGLGRVGNTEAFF
v_call: TRBV10-1; j_call: TRBJ2-7; d_call: .; clone_size: .; cdr3_nt: TGCGCCAGCAGTGAGTCGTCGGGTTTGAATAGCGAGCAGTACTTC; cdr3_aa: CASSESSGLNSEQYF
v_call: TRBV2; j_call: TRBJ1-1; d_call: .; clone_size: .; cdr3_nt: TGTGCCAGCAGTGACGGGTCCCTGAACACTGAAGCTTTCTTT; cdr3_aa: CASSDGSLNTEAFF
v_call: TRBV15; j_call: TRBJ2-7; d_call: .; clone_size: once; cdr3_nt: TGTGCCACCAGCTCCCCCTCGGCAGGGTGGATGAGCGAGCAGTACTTC; cdr3_aa: CATSSPSAGWMSEQYF
v_call: TRBV6-1; j_call: TRBJ2-7; d_call: TRBD1; clone_size: .; cdr3_nt: TGTGCCAGCAGAGAATGGGGACAGGGGGCTTCTTACGAGCAGTACTTC; cdr3_aa: CASREWGQGASYEQYF
v_call: TRBV27; j_call: TRBJ2-1; d_call: TRBD2; clone_size: .; cdr3_nt: TGTGCCAGCAGTACCGGGACTAGCGCCTCGGGGCAGTTCTTC; cdr3_aa: CASSTGTSASGQFF
v_call: TRBV28; j_call: TRBJ1-2; d_call: .; clone_size: .; cdr3_nt: TGTGCCAGCAGCCCTCGGAGCCATGGCTACACCTTC; cdr3_aa: CASSPRSHGYTF
v_call: TRBV2; j_call: TRBJ1-1; d_call: .; clone_size: .; cdr3_nt: TGTGCCAGCATCGTCCGGCGTCGGGGAAACCCTGAAGCTTTCTTT; cdr3_aa: CASIVRRRGNPEAFF
v_call: TRBV9; j_call: TRBJ1-1; d_call: .; clone_size: .; cdr3_nt: TGTGCCAGCAGCGTAAACGATGTACAGATGAACACTGAAGCTTTCTTT; cdr3_aa: CASSVNDVQMNTEAFF
v_call: TRBV5-4; j_call: TRBJ2-3; d_call: TRBD1; clone_size: .; cdr3_nt: TGTGCCAGCAGCTTGAATCCTGGACAGGGGACAGATACGCAGTATTTT; cdr3_aa: CASSLNPGQGTDTQYF
v_call: TRBV6-5; j_call: TRBJ2-7; d_call: .; clone_size: .; cdr3_nt: TGTGCCAGCAGCCAACCCACAGTCAGCATTTACGAGCAGTACTTC; cdr3_aa: CASSQPTVSIYEQYF
v_call: TRBV4-1; j_call: TRBJ2-1; d_call: TRBD1; clone_size: .; cdr3_nt: TGCGCCAGCAGCGTCCGGGACAGGTACAATGAGCAGTTCTTC; cdr3_aa: CASSVRDRYNEQFF
v_call: TRBV6-1; j_call: TRBJ2-7; d_call: TRBD1; clone_size: few; cdr3_nt: TGTGCCAGCAGTGAAGCGGACAGGGGGCTTAGAGAGCAGTACTTC; cdr3_aa: CASSEADRGLREQYF
v_call: TRBV4-1; j_call: TRBJ1-1; d_call: .; clone_size: once; cdr3_nt: TGCGCCAGCAGCCAAGATACGAGGGTCGGCACTGAAGCTTTCTTT; cdr3_aa: CASSQDTRVGTEAFF
v_call: TRBV9; j_call: TRBJ2-7; d_call: .; clone_size: .; cdr3_nt: TGTGCCAGCAGCGTAGCCACCGAGGGCAACGAGCAGTACTTC; cdr3_aa: CASSVATEGNEQYF
v_call: TRBV7-3; j_call: TRBJ2-1; d_call: .; clone_size: .; cdr3_nt: TGTGCCAGCAGCTGGGGCCCGGATTCCTACAATGAGCAGTTCTTC; cdr3_aa: CASSWGPDSYNEQFF
v_call: TRBV6-5; j_call: TRBJ2-7; d_call: .; clone_size: .; cdr3_nt: TGTGCCAGCAGTTACTGGGGAGCGGCCCGCTACGAGCAGTACTTC; cdr3_aa: CASSYWGAARYEQYF
v_call: TRBV7-9; j_call: TRBJ2-3; d_call: .; clone_size: .; cdr3_nt: TGTGCCAGCAGCCGCCTCGAAGGTAGCGCCTCCGATACGCAGTATTTT; cdr3_aa: CASSRLEGSASDTQYF
v_call: TRBV5-1; j_call: TRBJ1-4; d_call: .; clone_size: .; cdr3_nt: TGCGCCAGCAGCAGGGACAAGGATGAAAAACTGTTTTTT; cdr3_aa: CASSRDKDEKLFF
v_call: TRBV2; j_call: TRBJ2-1; d_call: TRBD1; clone_size: .; cdr3_nt: TGTGCCAGCAGCTTTGACAGGGGGCCTTACAATGAGCAGTTCTTC; cdr3_aa: CASSFDRGPYNEQFF
v_call: TRBV9; j_call: TRBJ2-7; d_call: TRBD1; clone_size: .; cdr3_nt: TGTGCCAGCAGCCTTGGGACAGGGATGAACGAGCAGTACTTC; cdr3_aa: CASSLGTGMNEQYF
v_call: TRBV10-3; j_call: TRBJ1-5; d_call: .; clone_size: .; cdr3_nt: TGTGCCACCGGTAAACTCCTCGGAGATAGCAATCAGCCCCAGCATTTT; cdr3_aa: CATGKLLGDSNQPQHF